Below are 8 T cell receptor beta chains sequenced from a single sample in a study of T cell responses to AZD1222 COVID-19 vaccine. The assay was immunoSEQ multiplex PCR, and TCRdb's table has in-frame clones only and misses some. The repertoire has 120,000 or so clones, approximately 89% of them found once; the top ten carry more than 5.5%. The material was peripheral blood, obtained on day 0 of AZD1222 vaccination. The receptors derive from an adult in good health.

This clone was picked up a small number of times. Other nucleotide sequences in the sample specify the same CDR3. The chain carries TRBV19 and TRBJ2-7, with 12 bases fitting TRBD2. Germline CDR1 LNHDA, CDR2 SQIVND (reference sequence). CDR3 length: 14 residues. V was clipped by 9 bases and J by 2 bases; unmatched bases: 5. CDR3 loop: CASSRLAGAYEQYF. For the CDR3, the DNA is TGTGCCAGCTCCCGACTAGCGGGGGCCTACGAGCAGTACTTC.

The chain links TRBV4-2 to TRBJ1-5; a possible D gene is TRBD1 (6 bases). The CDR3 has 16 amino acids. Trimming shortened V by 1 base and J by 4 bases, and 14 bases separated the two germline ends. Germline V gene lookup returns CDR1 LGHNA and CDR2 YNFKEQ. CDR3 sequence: CASSQVSGQRNQPQHF. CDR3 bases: TGTGCCAGCAGCCAAGTGAGTGGACAGCGTAATCAGCCCCAGCATTTT.

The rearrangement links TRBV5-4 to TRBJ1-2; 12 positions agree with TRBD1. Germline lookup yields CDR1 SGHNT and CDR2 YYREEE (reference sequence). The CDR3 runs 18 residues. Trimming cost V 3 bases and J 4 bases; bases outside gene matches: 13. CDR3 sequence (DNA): TGTGCCAGCAGCTCGGCCGGGACAGGGGGCGCAGGTGGCTATGGCTACACCTTC. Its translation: CASSSAGTGGAGGYGYTF. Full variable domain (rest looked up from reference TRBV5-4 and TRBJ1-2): ETGVTQSPTHLIKTRGQQVTLRCSSQSGHNTVSWYQQALGQGPQFIFQYYREEENGRGNFPPRFSGLQFPNYSSELNVNALELDDSALYLCASSSAGTGGAGGYGYTFGSGTRLTVV.

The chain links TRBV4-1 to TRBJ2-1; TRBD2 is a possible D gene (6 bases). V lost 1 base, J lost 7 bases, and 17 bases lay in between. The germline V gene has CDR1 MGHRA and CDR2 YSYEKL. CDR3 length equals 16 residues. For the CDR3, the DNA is TGCGCCAGCAGCCAAGTGTACGGGAGCCAGAGGAATGAGCAGTTCTTC. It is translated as CASSQVYGSQRNEQFF.

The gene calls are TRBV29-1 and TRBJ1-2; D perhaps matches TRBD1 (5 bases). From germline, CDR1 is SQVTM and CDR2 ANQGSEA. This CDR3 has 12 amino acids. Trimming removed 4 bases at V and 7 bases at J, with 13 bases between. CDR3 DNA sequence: TGCAGCGTTGCGAGGCGAGGGGCTGGCTACACCTTC. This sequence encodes CSVARRGAGYTF. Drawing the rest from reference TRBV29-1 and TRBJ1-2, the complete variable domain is SAVISQKPSRDICQRGTSLTIQCQVDSQVTMMFWYRQQPGQSLTLIATANQGSEATYESGFVIDKFPISRPNLTFSTLTVSNMSPEDSSIYLCSVARRGAGYTFGSGTRLTVV.

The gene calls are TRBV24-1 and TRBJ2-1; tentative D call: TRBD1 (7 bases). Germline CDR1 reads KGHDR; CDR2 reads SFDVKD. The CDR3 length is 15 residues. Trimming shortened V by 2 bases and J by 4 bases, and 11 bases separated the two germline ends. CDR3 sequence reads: CATSDSQGGYNEQFF. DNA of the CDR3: TGTGCCACCAGTGATTCTCAGGGGGGATACAATGAGCAGTTCTTC.

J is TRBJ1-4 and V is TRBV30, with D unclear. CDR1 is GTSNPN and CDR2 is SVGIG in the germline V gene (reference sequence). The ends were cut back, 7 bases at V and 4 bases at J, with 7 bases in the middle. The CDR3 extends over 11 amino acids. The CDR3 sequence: CALQFNEKLFF. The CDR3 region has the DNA TGTGCCTTACAATTTAATGAAAAACTGTTTTTT.

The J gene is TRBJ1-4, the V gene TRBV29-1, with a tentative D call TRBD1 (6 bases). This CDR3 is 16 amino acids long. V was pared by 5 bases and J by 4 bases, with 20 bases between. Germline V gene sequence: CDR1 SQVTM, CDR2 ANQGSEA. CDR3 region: CSVRGSVRGGNEKLFF. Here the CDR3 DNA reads TGCAGCGTTAGGGGGTCAGTGAGGGGAGGTAATGAAAAACTGTTTTTT.